Presented here are 21 T cell receptor beta chains from one specimen sequenced in a study of regulatory T cells in long-lasting Graves disease. Time point noted: persistent/refractory GD, antithyroid drugs over 5 years with positive TRAb. Generation of the TCR library employed RNA extracted from PBMCs. To make TCR beta libraries, researchers used iRepertoire HTBI primers and Arm-PCR of CDR3 regions. A single record per CDR3 protein comes from TCRdb applying MiXCR to the multiplex PCR reads. The top ten clones hold 7% to 9% of a sample with some 430,000 distinct CDR3 sequences, under 25% of them seen once. The sample in question was peripheral blood mononuclear cells (PBMCs), obtained when the disease was refractory, from a patient treated with antithyroid drugs. The receptor set was obtained from a female donor with Graves disease.

This clonotype appeared many times. The rearrangement uses TRBV5-6 and TRBJ2-7; 7 bases align to TRBD2. This CDR3 spans 17 amino acids. V shed 0 bases and J 1 base; nucleotides not matched to a gene: 10. Germline assignment: CDR1 SGHDT and CDR2 YYEEEE. CDR3 region: CASSLEEHGGGSYEQYF. CDR3 nucleotides: TGTGCCAGCAGCTTGGAAGAGCATGGCGGGGGATCCTACGAGCAGTACTTC.

This clonotype was recorded many times. This rearrangement joins TRBV20-1 to TRBJ1-1, with D maybe TRBD1 (5 bases). The CDR3 covers 13 residues. The V gene lost 0 bases and the J gene lost 3 bases, with 8 bases spanning the gap. Germline V gene data show CDR1 as DFQATT and CDR2 as SNEGSKA (reference sequence). For the CDR3, the DNA is TGCAGTGCTAGAGATCGGGGGTACACTGAAGCTTTCTTT. Protein: CSARDRGYTEAFF.

This chain uses TRBV7-9 with TRBJ2-5; no firm D call. The CDR3 has 17 residues. Per the germline V gene, CDR1 is SEHNR and CDR2 is FQNEAQ (reference sequence). V lost 4 bases, J lost 0 bases, and 18 bases lay in between. CDR3 sequence: CASSSTESDVYQETQYF. The CDR3 nucleotides read TGTGCCAGCAGCTCTACTGAATCGGACGTGTACCAAGAGACCCAGTACTTC. Combining the CDR3 with reference TRBV7-9 and TRBJ2-5 gives the whole variable domain DTGVSQNPRHKITKRGQNVTFRCDPISEHNRLYWYRQTLGQGPEFLTYFQNEAQLEKSRLLSDRFSAERPKGSFSTLEIQRTEQGDSAMYLCASSSTESDVYQETQYFGPGTRLLVL.

The chain uses TRBV7-2 and TRBJ1-3; the match to TRBD1 covers 7 bases. The CDR3 has 15 residues. From germline, CDR1 is SGHTA and CDR2 FQGNSA. Trimming cost V 4 bases and J 2 bases; bases outside gene matches: 5. The CDR3 reads CASSSKTGTGNTIYF. In DNA form, the CDR3 reads TGTGCCAGCAGCTCAAAGACAGGGACTGGAAACACCATATATTTT.

This clonotype was seen only a few times. The gene calls are TRBV18 and TRBJ1-4, with TRBD1 matching 8 bases. The CDR3 has 15 amino acids. Germline assignment: CDR1 KGHSH and CDR2 LQKENI. V was clipped by 0 bases and J by 8 bases; unmatched bases: 5. The CDR3 loop is CASSPPARGREKLFF. The CDR3 DNA sequence: TGTGCCAGCTCACCACCGGCCAGGGGGCGCGAAAAACTGTTTTTT. Variable domain in full (rest from reference TRBV18 and TRBJ1-4): NAGVMQNPRHLVRRRGQEARLRCSPMKGHSHVYWYRQLPEEGLKFMVYLQKENIIDESGMPKERFSAEFPKEGPSILRIQQVVRGDSAAYFCASSPPARGREKLFFGSGTQLSVL.

This chain connects TRBV28 to TRBJ2-3; 12 bases are a match to TRBD2. This CDR3 region has 17 residues. The trim removed 7 bases at V and 0 bases at J, leaving 8 bases unmatched. Germline V gene data show CDR1 as MDHEN and CDR2 as SYDVKM. The DNA for the CDR3 is TGTGCCAGCACCGGGCTAGCGGGGGGGCGGAGCACAGATACGCAGTATTTT. Protein: CASTGLAGGRSTDTQYF.

This clonotype has a handful of counts. This chain joins TRBV25-1 and TRBJ2-6; no clear D gene. Germline CDR1 is MGHDK and CDR2 is SYGVNS. This CDR3 contains 15 residues. The germline V and J ends were trimmed by 1 base and 2 bases, with 6 bases remaining between them. CDR3 bases: TGTGCCAGCAGTGAATCTAGGCCTGGGGCCAACGTCCTGACTTTC. This codes for CASSESRPGANVLTF.

The chain employs TRBV29-1 and TRBJ2-7; 14 nucleotides align to TRBD2. The V and J ends lost 6 bases and 3 bases, in that order; junction bases with no gene match: 13. The germline CDR1 and CDR2 sequences are SQVTM and ANQGSEA. This CDR3 region has 17 residues. The CDR3, as DNA: TGCAGCGTCAAACCCGGGACTAGCGGGAGTGCGGGCTACGAGCAGTACTTC. It translates to CSVKPGTSGSAGYEQYF.

This clonotype was seen ten or more times. The V call is TRBV28, the J call TRBJ2-7; TRBD2 matches 7 bases. The CDR3 is made up of 16 amino acids. Germline assignment: CDR1 MDHEN and CDR2 SYDVKM. V dropped 4 bases and J dropped 6; count of bases not matched to a gene: 15. The DNA of the CDR3 is TGTGCCAGCAGTTCAGCCTACGGATCAAGGGAGGGCGAGCAGTACTTC. It yields the protein CASSSAYGSREGEQYF.

Points on this clonotype: Just one base apart from a much larger clone, this may be a read error. The chain carries TRBV11-2 and TRBJ2-5, with D perhaps assigned TRBD1 or TRBD2 (5 bases each). The CDR3 length is 11 residues. Germline loops: CDR1 SGHAT, CDR2 FQNNGV. As DNA, the CDR3 is TGTGCCAGCGCTCTACGTGGGACCCAGCACTTC. Its translation is CASALRGTQHF. The complete variable domain, with remaining parts taken from reference TRBV11-2 and TRBJ2-5, reads EAGVAQSPRYKIIEKRQSVAFWCNPISGHATLYWYQQILGQGPKLLIQFQNNGVVDDSQLPKDRFSAERLKGVDSTLKIQPAKLEDSAVYLCASALRGTQHFGPGTRLLVL.

The V gene is TRBV19, the J gene TRBJ1-1, with D perhaps TRBD1 (6 bases). The CDR3 length is 16 residues. V lost 4 bases, J lost 0 bases, and 15 bases lay in between. Germline V gene sequence: CDR1 LNHDA, CDR2 SQIVND (reference sequence). The CDR3 nucleotides are TGTGCCAGTAGTACCCCCCGACAGGCATTGAACACTGAAGCTTTCTTT. Its protein product is CASSTPRQALNTEAFF.

Only a few counts were recorded for this clonotype. The V call is TRBV5-5, the J call TRBJ2-5; 7 bases align to TRBD1. CDR3 size: 16 residues. V was clipped by 2 bases and J by 1 base; unmatched bases: 8. Germline loops: CDR1 SGHKS, CDR2 YYEKEE (reference sequence). The DNA of the CDR3 is TGTGCCAGCAGCTTTCGGGACAGAGAGTTCCAAGAGACCCAGTACTTC. It codes for CASSFRDREFQETQYF.

The rearrangement uses TRBV3-1 and TRBJ1-3, with D unresolved. Germline CDR1 LGHDT, CDR2 YNNKEL (reference sequence). This CDR3 comprises 15 residues. V lost 1 base to trimming and J lost 0 bases, with 7 bases between them. CDR3 DNA: TGTGCCAGCAGCCAAGCAGCCCTCTCTGGAAACACCATATATTTT. Translated: CASSQAALSGNTIYF.

This clonotype was seen at least ten times. The J gene is TRBJ1-4, the V gene TRBV2, with TRBD1 identical over 8 bases. The CDR3 sequence is 15 residues long. Germline lookup yields CDR1 SNHLY and CDR2 FYNNEI. Trimming removed 5 bases from V and 8 bases from J; junction bases left unmatched: 10. The DNA for the CDR3 is TGTGCCAGCAGTAGCCCGGACAGGGTAAAGGAAAAACTGTTTTTT. Encoded protein: CASSSPDRVKEKLFF.

In this sample, this clonotype turned up many times. This chain uses TRBV9 with TRBJ1-2, with 8 bases lining up with TRBD1. Germline values: CDR1 SGDLS, CDR2 YYNGEE. The CDR3 runs 15 residues. The J segment lost 3 bases and the V segment lost 0 bases, leaving 4 bases of the junction unmatched. CDR3 nucleotides: TGTGCCAGCAGCGTAGGAACAGGGGGAGACTATGGCTACACCTTC. Translation gives CASSVGTGGDYGYTF.

The chain uses TRBV28 and TRBJ2-2; D ambiguous. Looked up from germline, CDR1 is MDHEN and CDR2 is SYDVKM. Trimming shortened V by 3 bases and J by 1 base, and 9 bases separated the two germline ends. This CDR3 region has 15 residues. The CDR3 DNA sequence: TGTGCCAGCAGTTTCTTTAGTAAGAACACCGGGGAGCTGTTTTTT. Protein: CASSFFSKNTGELFF.

The chain combines TRBV6-2 or TRBV6-3 with TRBJ2-7; D unclear. This CDR3 spans 13 amino acids. Per germline, CDR1 MNHEY and CDR2 SVGEGT. The V gene lost 2 bases and the J gene lost 5 bases, with 10 bases spanning the gap. CDR3 protein: CASSYGIADEQYF. In DNA form, the CDR3 reads TGTGCCAGCAGTTACGGGATAGCAGACGAGCAGTACTTC.

The rearrangement links TRBV29-1 to TRBJ1-4; D might be TRBD1 (6 bases). This CDR3 is built from 13 residues. V was shortened by 1 base and J by 8 bases, with 11 bases between the two germline ends. Looked up from germline, CDR1 is SQVTM and CDR2 is ANQGSEA. The CDR3 spells CSVEAGGEEKLFF. For the CDR3, the DNA is TGCAGCGTTGAAGCGGGGGGCGAGGAAAAACTGTTTTTT.

This clonotype appeared many times. The chain combines TRBV20-1 with TRBJ1-2; TRBD1 aligns across 7 bases. The CDR3 is 12 residues long. Germline V gene sequence: CDR1 DFQATT, CDR2 SNEGSKA (reference sequence). V lost 6 bases and J lost 6; bases outside the gene matches: 7. CDR3 region: CSAFRQGDGYTF. The CDR3 DNA sequence: TGCAGTGCCTTCCGACAGGGTGATGGCTACACCTTC.

This clonotype was picked up many times. Written as DNA, the CDR3 is TGTGCCAGCAGTAGGGACGGGCCTTCCTCTGGAAACACCATATATTTT. Translated: CASSRDGPSSGNTIYF. The chain joins TRBV28 to TRBJ1-3, with D perhaps matching TRBD1 (5 bases). The V gene lost 5 bases and the J gene lost 0 bases, with 14 bases spanning the gap. Germline CDR1 reads MDHEN; CDR2 reads SYDVKM. This CDR3 spans 16 amino acids.

This clonotype was observed many times. The rearrangement links TRBV27 to TRBJ2-7, with D maybe TRBD1 (5 bases). Trimming stripped 6 bases from V and 3 bases from J, with 18 bases between. The germline V gene has CDR1 MNHEY and CDR2 SMNVEV (reference sequence). The CDR3 length is 15 residues. The CDR3 coding sequence is TGTGCCAGCAGGGTGCTCGAGCAGGGCTACTACGAGCAGTACTTC. Translated, it gives CASRVLEQGYYEQYF.